The T cell receptor beta chain described here comes from a study of blood T cell repertoires in COVID-19. The overall study: The United States, Italy and Spain provided the acute and convalescent COVID-19 samples. In each case, the material was cDNA or gDNA derived from T cells, B-cell-depleted T cells, or PBMCs.

This CDR3 comprises 13 residues. Germline V gene sequence: CDR1 SNHLY, CDR2 FYNNEI. Trimming took 3 bases from V and 4 from J, leaving 9 bases between them. Authors' methods: Estimation of nucleated cell counts relied on the amplification of reference gene primers. Repertoires were generated with immunoSEQ multiplex PCR, while TCRdb's copy carries only in-frame clones and drops some. V and J calls and clone size come straight from that table; D and trimming were deduced from the DNA. The data show about 85,000 clones, with about 90% seen just once and approximately 5% held by the top ten. This receptor was taken from a woman older than 75 with acute or convalescent COVID-19. Sequenced input: peripheral blood. The chain carries TRBV2 and TRBJ1-1; D remains unclear. CDR3: CASSEEAGTEAFF. CDR3 nucleotide sequence: TGTGCCAGCAGTGAGGAGGCTGGCACTGAAGCTTTCTTT.